These 4 T cell receptor beta chains came from one sample sequenced in a study of blood T cell repertoires in COVID-19. Libraries were prepared by immunoSEQ multiplex PCR; TCRdb keeps only in-frame clonotypes and omits some of them. The table has fewer than 700,000 clones, around nine tenths seen once. Sequencing was done on a sample of peripheral blood. The origin of the receptors is a woman between 50 and 59 years old with COVID-19, enrolled during active disease.

The CDR3 DNA reads TGTGCCAGCAAGCCGGGACAGGCTAAATACAATGAGCAGTTCTTC. This gives the protein CASKPGQAKYNEQFF. V is TRBV2 and J is TRBJ2-1; 8 bases map to TRBD1. The germline V gene has CDR1 SNHLY and CDR2 FYNNEI. The CDR3 is made up of 15 amino acids. J was trimmed by 4 bases and V by 7 bases; bases with no gene match: 9.

V gene TRBV15 combines with J gene TRBJ1-1; D unresolved. The CDR3 totals 12 residues. Germline CDR1 and CDR2: LNHNV and YYDKDF (reference sequence). Between the trimmed V and J ends, which lost 5 bases and 7 bases, there was a span of 11 bases. The CDR3 region is CATSPGPIEAFF. DNA for the CDR3: TGTGCCACCAGCCCAGGCCCGATTGAAGCTTTCTTT.

The J gene is TRBJ2-3, the V gene TRBV10-1, with 12 bases fitting TRBD2. This CDR3 is 16 amino acids long. The trim removed 3 bases at V and 6 bases at J, leaving 7 bases unmatched. Germline V lookup: CDR1 WNHNN, CDR2 SYGVQD (reference sequence). CDR3 in DNA: TGCGCCAGCAGTGATTTACTAGCGGGGGGCTCGGATACGCAGTATTTT. Translating gives CASSDLLAGGSDTQYF.

Regarding this clone: It is likely a read error: a sequence one base away is far more abundant. The chain combines TRBV5-8 with TRBJ2-1; the match to TRBD1 covers 10 bases. V gave up 2 bases and J gave up 2 bases; unmatched junction bases: 1. Germline CDR1 is SGHTS and CDR2 is YDEGEE. This CDR3 is built from 15 residues. The CDR3 sequence: CASSFGQGAYNEQFF. The CDR3 coding sequence is TGTGCCAGCAGCTTTGGACAGGGGGCCTACAATGAGCAGTTCTTC.